This is a list of T cell receptor beta chains from one sample in a study of blood T cell repertoires in COVID-19. Here immunoSEQ multiplex PCR was the method, and the copy in TCRdb shows in-frame clones only, minus some. The repertoire holds some 120,000 clones, with around 89% as singletons. The sample consisted of peripheral blood. The receptors originated from a human donor in a cohort sampled during active COVID-19. Both conserved end residues are part of each CDR3. Each record gives: J gene, V gene, clone size, D gene, CDR3 DNA, CDR3 protein. D genes are given only for firm matches. Only some rows state a clone size, as once, few, many or a class for expanded clones.

J: TRBJ1-5; V: TRBV6-5; size: -; D: -; DNA: TGTGCCAGCAGCCCCCGTAGCAATCAGCCCCAGCATTTT; CDR3: CASSPRSNQPQHF
J: TRBJ1-2; V: TRBV7-9; size: once; D: TRBD1; DNA: TGTGCCAGCAGCTCCGAGGGACAGGGAACCTATGGCTACACCTTC; CDR3: CASSSEGQGTYGYTF
J: TRBJ2-3; V: TRBV7-9; size: -; D: TRBD2; DNA: TGTGCCAGCAGCCGGGACTACTTCACAGATACGCAGTATTTT; CDR3: CASSRDYFTDTQYF
J: TRBJ2-5; V: TRBV2; size: -; D: -; DNA: TGTGCCAGCTCTGAACTCGTGAACCTAAGCCGGGAGACCCAGTACTTC; CDR3: CASSELVNLSRETQYF
J: TRBJ1-2; V: TRBV18; size: few; D: -; DNA: TGTGCCAGCTCACCAGCCTGGGACGGCCTAGGGGGAATCTACACCTTC; CDR3: CASSPAWDGLGGIYTF
J: TRBJ1-5; V: TRBV9; size: -; D: -; DNA: TGTGCCAGCAGTCAAGGGGGGGGCTCAGATCAGCCCCAGCATTTT; CDR3: CASSQGGGSDQPQHF
J: TRBJ2-5; V: TRBV12-5; size: -; D: -; DNA: TGTGCTAGTGGTTTGGTCCTGGGGACATGGGGGGAGACCCAGTACTTC; CDR3: CASGLVLGTWGETQYF
J: TRBJ1-1; V: TRBV3-1/TRBV3-2; size: -; D: -; DNA: TGTGCCAGCGCACAGGGCTCAGTGAACACTGAAGCTTTCTTT; CDR3: CASAQGSVNTEAFF
J: TRBJ2-3; V: TRBV3-1/TRBV3-2; size: -; D: -; DNA: TGTGCCAGCAGCCAAGATCGACAGCCGGCAGATACGCAGTATTTT; CDR3: CASSQDRQPADTQYF
J: TRBJ1-5; V: TRBV5-4; size: -; D: TRBD1; DNA: TGTGCCAGCAGCTCACAGGGGATTAGCAATCAGCCCCAGCATTTT; CDR3: CASSSQGISNQPQHF
J: TRBJ1-5; V: TRBV19; size: -; D: -; DNA: TGTGCCAGCGATAGAACTGGCAGCGAGAATCAGCCCCAGCATTTT; CDR3: CASDRTGSENQPQHF
J: TRBJ2-3; V: TRBV2; size: -; D: -; DNA: TGTGCCAGCAGTGATCGAGATCTTATCCAGTATTTT; CDR3: CASSDRDLIQYF
J: TRBJ2-1; V: TRBV14; size: -; D: TRBD2; DNA: TGTGCCAGCAGCCAAGATCTGTCTAGCGGCCATGAGCAGTTCTTC; CDR3: CASSQDLSSGHEQFF
J: TRBJ1-2; V: TRBV20-1; size: -; D: -; DNA: TGCAGTGCAACGGGAGTCTATGGCTACACCTTC; CDR3: CSATGVYGYTF
J: TRBJ2-3; V: TRBV3-1/TRBV3-2; size: -; D: TRBD2; DNA: TGTGCCAGCAGCCAAGAGAGGACTAGCGGCTACACAGATACGCAGTATTTT; CDR3: CASSQERTSGYTDTQYF